The rows below give T cell receptor beta chains drawn from one sample of a study of blood T cell repertoires in COVID-19. Data came from immunoSEQ multiplex PCR; TCRdb stores just in-frame clones and leaves some out. In the table there are just over 250,000 clones, around nine tenths of which are singletons. The sequenced material came from peripheral blood. The receptor source for this set is a man aged 35-49 years who had recovered from COVID-19. Each CDR3 is given with its conserved first and last residue. A D gene is named only where the DNA matches it firmly. The size of a clone is reported for some rows only, either as once, few or many, or as a class for expanded clones.

CDR3	DNA	J	V	D	size
CASRNGLNNEQFF	TGTGCCAGCAGAAACGGACTAAACAATGAGCAGTTCTTC	TRBJ2-1	TRBV6-5	-	-
CASIEATGVGTQYF	TGTGCCAGCATCGAGGCGACGGGAGTGGGGACGCAGTATTTT	TRBJ2-3	TRBV7-2	-	-
CASSERGIGGYTF	TGTGCCAGCAGTGAACGGGGGATTGGGGGCTACACCTTC	TRBJ1-2	TRBV6-1	-	once
CASRFTYEGEQYF	TGTGCCAGCAGATTTACCTATGAGGGAGAGCAGTACTTC	TRBJ2-7	TRBV27	-	-
CASSGDRGEDTQYF	TGTGCCAGTAGTGGGGACAGGGGTGAGGATACGCAGTATTTT	TRBJ2-3	TRBV19	TRBD1	-
CASSYPGQGGEAFF	TGTGCCAGCAGTTACCCGGGACAGGGGGGTGAAGCTTTCTTT	TRBJ1-1	TRBV6-5	TRBD1	-
CASSRTQSSGANVLTF	TGCGCCAGCAGCCGAACGCAGTCATCTGGGGCCAACGTCCTGACTTTC	TRBJ2-6	TRBV5-1	-	-
CASSPPTGYGYTF	TGTGCCAGCAGCCCTCCGACAGGTTATGGCTACACCTTC	TRBJ1-2	TRBV9	-	-
CASSYRQANNEQFF	TGTGCCAGCAGTTACAGGCAGGCCAACAATGAGCAGTTCTTC	TRBJ2-1	TRBV6-2/TRBV6-3	-	-
CASSNRETDTQYF	TGTGCCAGCAGTAATCGGGAAACAGATACGCAGTATTTT	TRBJ2-3	TRBV2	-	-